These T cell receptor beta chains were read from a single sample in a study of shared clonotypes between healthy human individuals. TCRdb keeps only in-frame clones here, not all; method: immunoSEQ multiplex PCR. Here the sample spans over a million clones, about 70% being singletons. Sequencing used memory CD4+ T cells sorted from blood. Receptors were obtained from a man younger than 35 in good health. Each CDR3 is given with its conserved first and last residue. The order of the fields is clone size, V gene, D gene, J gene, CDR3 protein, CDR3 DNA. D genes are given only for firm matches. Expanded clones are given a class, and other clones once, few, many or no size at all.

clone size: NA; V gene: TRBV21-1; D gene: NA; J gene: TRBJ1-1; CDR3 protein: CASSKASTPEGNTEAFF; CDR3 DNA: TGTGCCAGCAGCAAAGCTTCTACTCCAGAGGGGAACACTGAAGCTTTCTTT
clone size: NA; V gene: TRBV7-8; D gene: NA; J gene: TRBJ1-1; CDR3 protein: CASKIQNTEAFF; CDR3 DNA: TGTGCCAGCAAGATCCAGAACACTGAAGCTTTCTTT
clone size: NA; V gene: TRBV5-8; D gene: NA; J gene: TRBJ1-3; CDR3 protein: CASSFRDSGNTIYF; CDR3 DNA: TGTGCCAGCAGCTTTCGTGACTCTGGAAACACCATATATTTT
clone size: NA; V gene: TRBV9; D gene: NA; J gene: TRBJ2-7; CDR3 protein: CASSARDISYEQYF; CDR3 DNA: TGTGCCAGCAGCGCTCGGGACATTTCCTACGAGCAGTACTTC
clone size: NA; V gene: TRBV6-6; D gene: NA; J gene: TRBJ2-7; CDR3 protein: CASSRGYEQYF; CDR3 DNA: TGTGCCAGCAGCCGGGGATACGAGCAGTACTTC
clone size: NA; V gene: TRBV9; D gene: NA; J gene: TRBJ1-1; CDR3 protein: CASSVDPWAREAFF; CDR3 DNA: TGTGCCAGCAGCGTAGACCCCTGGGCTCGAGAAGCTTTCTTT
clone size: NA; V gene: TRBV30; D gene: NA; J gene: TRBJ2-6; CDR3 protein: CAWRPGSGANVLTF; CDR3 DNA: TGTGCCTGGAGGCCCGGCTCTGGGGCCAACGTCCTGACTTTC
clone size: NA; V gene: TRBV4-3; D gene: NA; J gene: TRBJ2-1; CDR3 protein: CASSQEHTGLEQFF; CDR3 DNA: TGCGCCAGCAGCCAGGAACACACAGGGCTAGAGCAGTTCTTC
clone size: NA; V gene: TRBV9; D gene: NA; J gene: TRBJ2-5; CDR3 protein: CASSVGVGARETQYF; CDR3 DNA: TGTGCCAGCAGCGTAGGCGTGGGGGCTCGGGAGACCCAGTACTTC
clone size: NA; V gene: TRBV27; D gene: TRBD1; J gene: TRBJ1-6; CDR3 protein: CARDRGYNSPLHF; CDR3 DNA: TGTGCCAGAGACAGGGGCTATAATTCACCCCTCCACTTT
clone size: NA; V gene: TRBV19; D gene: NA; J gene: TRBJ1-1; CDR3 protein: CASSAQQGMNTEAFF; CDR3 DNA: TGTGCCAGTAGTGCACAACAGGGCATGAACACTGAAGCTTTCTTT
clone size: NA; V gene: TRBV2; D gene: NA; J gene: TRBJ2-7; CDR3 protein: CASSEVDEQYF; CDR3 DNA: TGTGCCAGCAGTGAGGTGGACGAGCAGTACTTC
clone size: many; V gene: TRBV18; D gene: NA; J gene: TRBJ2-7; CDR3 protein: CASSNLSSGSYEQYF; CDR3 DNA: TGTGCCAGCTCAAATCTCTCTTCGGGATCCTACGAGCAGTACTTC
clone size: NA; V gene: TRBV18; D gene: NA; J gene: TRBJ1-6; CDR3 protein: CASSSGMNNSPLHF; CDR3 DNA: TGTGCCAGCTCATCCGGGATGAATAATTCACCCCTCCACTTT
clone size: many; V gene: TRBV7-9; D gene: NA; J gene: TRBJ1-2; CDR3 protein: CASRPKQGKRLGYGYTF; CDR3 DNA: TGTGCCAGCAGACCTAAACAGGGAAAGAGGCTTGGCTATGGCTACACCTTC
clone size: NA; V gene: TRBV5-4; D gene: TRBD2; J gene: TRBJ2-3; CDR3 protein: CASSRTSGGARDTQYF; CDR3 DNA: TGTGCCAGCAGTCGGACTAGCGGGGGGGCCCGGGATACGCAGTATTTT
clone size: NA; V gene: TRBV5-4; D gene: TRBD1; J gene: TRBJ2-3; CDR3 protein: CASSRRTGGGTDTQYF; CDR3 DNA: TGTGCCAGCAGCCGACGTACAGGGGGCGGAACAGATACGCAGTATTTT
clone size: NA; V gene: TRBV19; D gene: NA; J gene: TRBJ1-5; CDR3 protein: CASNVVRDGRYQPQHF; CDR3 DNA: TGTGCCAGTAACGTTGTCCGGGACGGACGTTATCAGCCCCAGCATTTT
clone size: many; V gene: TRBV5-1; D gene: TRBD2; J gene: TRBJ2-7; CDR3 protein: CASSLVASGTYEQYF; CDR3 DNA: TGCGCCAGCAGCTTGGTAGCTAGCGGAACCTACGAGCAGTACTTC
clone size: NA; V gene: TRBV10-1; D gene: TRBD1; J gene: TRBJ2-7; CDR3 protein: CASSESRQGRQYF; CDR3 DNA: TGCGCCAGCAGTGAGTCACGACAGGGGAGGCAGTACTTC
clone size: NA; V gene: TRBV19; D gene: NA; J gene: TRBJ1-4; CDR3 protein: CASSRVGPGREEKLFF; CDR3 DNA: TGTGCCAGTAGCCGGGTCGGACCGGGAAGGGAGGAAAAACTGTTTTTT
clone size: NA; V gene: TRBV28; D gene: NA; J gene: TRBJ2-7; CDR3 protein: CASSQPTAVQYF; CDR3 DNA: TGTGCCAGCAGTCAACCCACCGCGGTGCAGTACTTC
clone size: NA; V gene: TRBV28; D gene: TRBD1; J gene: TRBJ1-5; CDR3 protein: CASRRTGVSNQPQHF; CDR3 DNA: TGTGCCAGCAGAAGAACAGGGGTTAGCAATCAGCCCCAGCATTTT
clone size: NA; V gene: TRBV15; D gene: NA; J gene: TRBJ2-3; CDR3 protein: CATSRGGDTDTQYF; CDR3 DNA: TGTGCCACCAGCAGAGGAGGGGACACCGATACGCAGTATTTT
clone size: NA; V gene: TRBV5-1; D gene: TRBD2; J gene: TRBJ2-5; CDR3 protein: CASSLPSGSGETQYF; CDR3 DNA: TGCGCCAGCAGCTTGCCTAGCGGGAGTGGGGAGACCCAGTACTTC
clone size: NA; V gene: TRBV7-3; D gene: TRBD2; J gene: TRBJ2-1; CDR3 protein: CASSIRGSGVYNEQFF; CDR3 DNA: TGTGCCAGCAGCATCCGGGGTAGCGGGGTTTACAATGAGCAGTTCTTC
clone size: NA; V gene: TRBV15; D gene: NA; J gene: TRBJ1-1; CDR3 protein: CATSRGTAGNTEAFF; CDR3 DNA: TGTGCCACCAGCAGAGGGACAGCGGGGAACACTGAAGCTTTCTTT
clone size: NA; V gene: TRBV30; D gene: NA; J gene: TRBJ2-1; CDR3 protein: CAWSELIIRNEQFF; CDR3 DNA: TGTGCCTGGAGTGAATTAATAATACGGAACGAGCAGTTCTTC
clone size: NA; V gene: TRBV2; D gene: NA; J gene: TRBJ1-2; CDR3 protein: CASSEEVYGYTF; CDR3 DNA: TGTGCCAGCAGTGAAGAGGTCTATGGCTACACCTTC
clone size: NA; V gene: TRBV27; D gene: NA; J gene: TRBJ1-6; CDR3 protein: CASSLVVSNNSPLHF; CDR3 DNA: TGTGCCAGCAGTTTGGTAGTTTCCAATAATTCACCCCTCCACTTT
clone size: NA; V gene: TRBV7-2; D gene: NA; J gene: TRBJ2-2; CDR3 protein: CASSSYREAGELFF; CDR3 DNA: TGTGCCAGCAGCTCGTACAGGGAAGCCGGGGAGCTGTTTTTT
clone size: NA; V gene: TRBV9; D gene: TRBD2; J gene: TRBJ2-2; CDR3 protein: CASTVSGEYTGELFF; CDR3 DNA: TGTGCCAGCACGGTCAGCGGGGAATACACCGGGGAGCTGTTTTTT
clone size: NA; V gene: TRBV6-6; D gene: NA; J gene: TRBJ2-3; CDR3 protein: CASSYSMRSSTDTQYF; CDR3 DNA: TGTGCCAGCAGTTACTCGATGAGGTCTTCCACAGATACGCAGTATTTT
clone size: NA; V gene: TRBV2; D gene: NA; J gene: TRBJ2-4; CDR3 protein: CASSELGGHIQYF; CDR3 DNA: TGTGCCAGCAGTGAGCTGGGGGGGCACATTCAGTACTTC
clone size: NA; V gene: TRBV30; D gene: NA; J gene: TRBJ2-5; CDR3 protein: CAWTGDRAPQETQYF; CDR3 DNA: TGTGCCTGGACGGGAGACAGGGCCCCACAGGAGACCCAGTACTTC
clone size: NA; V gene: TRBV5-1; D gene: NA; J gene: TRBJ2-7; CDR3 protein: CASSLGGEQYF; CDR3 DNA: TGCGCCAGCAGCTTGGGGGGCGAGCAGTACTTC
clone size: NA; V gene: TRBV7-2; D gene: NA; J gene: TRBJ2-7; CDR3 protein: CASSLSDVHEQYF; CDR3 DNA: TGTGCCAGCAGCTTATCGGACGTCCACGAGCAGTACTTC
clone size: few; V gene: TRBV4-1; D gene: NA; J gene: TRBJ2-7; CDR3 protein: CASSQDLGLWEQYF; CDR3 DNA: TGCGCCAGCAGCCAAGATCTAGGACTCTGGGAGCAGTACTTC
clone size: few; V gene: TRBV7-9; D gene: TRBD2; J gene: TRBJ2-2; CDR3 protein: CASSLAPSGGTYTGELFF; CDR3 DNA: TGTGCCAGCAGCTTAGCCCCCAGCGGGGGAACCTACACCGGGGAGCTGTTTTTT
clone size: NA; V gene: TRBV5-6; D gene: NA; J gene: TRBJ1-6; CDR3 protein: CASSLDSSYNSPLHF; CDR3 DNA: TGTGCCAGCAGCTTGGACAGCTCCTATAATTCACCCCTCCACTTT
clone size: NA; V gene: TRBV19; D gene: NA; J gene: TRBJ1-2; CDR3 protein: CASSAGYSGYTF; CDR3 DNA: TGTGCCAGTAGTGCCGGGTATAGCGGCTACACCTTC
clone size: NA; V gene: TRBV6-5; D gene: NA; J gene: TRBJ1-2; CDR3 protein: CASSYSGYGYTF; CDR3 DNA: TGTGCCAGCAGTTACAGCGGGTATGGCTACACCTTC
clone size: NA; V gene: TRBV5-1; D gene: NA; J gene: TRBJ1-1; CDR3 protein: CASSLEGYEAFF; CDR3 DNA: TGCGCCAGCAGCTTGGAGGGGTATGAAGCTTTCTTT
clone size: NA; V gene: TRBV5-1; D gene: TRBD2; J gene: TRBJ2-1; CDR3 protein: CASSLGGTSGANEQFF; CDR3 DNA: TGCGCCAGCAGCTTGGGTGGGACTAGCGGGGCCAATGAGCAGTTCTTC
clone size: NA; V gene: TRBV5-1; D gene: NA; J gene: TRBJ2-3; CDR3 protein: CASSPTMAIVTDTQYF; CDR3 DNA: TGCGCCAGCAGCCCCACGATGGCTATCGTGACAGATACGCAGTATTTT
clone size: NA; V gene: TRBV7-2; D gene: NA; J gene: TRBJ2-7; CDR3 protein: CASSFGGSSYEQYF; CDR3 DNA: TGTGCCAGCAGCTTCGGCGGTAGCTCCTACGAGCAGTACTTC
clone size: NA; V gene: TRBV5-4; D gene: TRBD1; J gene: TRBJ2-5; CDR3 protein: CASSPDRSQETQYF; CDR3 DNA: TGTGCCAGCAGTCCGGACAGGTCCCAAGAGACCCAGTACTTC